This T cell receptor (beta chain) was sequenced in a study of long-term antiretroviral therapy in people with HIV. A v3.0 immunoSEQ assay was performed at survey level. Method: immunoSEQ multiplex PCR; TCRdb's copy keeps in-frame clones and lacks some. The sample shows 30,000 to 35,000 clones, about 80% of them seen only once. This CDR3 is 15 amino acids long. Trimming took 3 bases from V and 0 from J, leaving 11 bases between them. CDR1 MNHEY and CDR2 SMNVEV come from the germline V gene (reference sequence). The chain employs TRBV27 and TRBJ1-1; weak D call: TRBD1 (5 bases). The sequences come from unsorted PBMCs, collected 0.4 years before starting antiretroviral therapy. This sequence was found in a man between 18 and 35 years old with HIV. The CDR3 region is CASSFSREVNTEAFF. The DNA of the CDR3 is TGTGCCAGCAGTTTCTCCAGGGAAGTGAACACTGAAGCTTTCTTT.